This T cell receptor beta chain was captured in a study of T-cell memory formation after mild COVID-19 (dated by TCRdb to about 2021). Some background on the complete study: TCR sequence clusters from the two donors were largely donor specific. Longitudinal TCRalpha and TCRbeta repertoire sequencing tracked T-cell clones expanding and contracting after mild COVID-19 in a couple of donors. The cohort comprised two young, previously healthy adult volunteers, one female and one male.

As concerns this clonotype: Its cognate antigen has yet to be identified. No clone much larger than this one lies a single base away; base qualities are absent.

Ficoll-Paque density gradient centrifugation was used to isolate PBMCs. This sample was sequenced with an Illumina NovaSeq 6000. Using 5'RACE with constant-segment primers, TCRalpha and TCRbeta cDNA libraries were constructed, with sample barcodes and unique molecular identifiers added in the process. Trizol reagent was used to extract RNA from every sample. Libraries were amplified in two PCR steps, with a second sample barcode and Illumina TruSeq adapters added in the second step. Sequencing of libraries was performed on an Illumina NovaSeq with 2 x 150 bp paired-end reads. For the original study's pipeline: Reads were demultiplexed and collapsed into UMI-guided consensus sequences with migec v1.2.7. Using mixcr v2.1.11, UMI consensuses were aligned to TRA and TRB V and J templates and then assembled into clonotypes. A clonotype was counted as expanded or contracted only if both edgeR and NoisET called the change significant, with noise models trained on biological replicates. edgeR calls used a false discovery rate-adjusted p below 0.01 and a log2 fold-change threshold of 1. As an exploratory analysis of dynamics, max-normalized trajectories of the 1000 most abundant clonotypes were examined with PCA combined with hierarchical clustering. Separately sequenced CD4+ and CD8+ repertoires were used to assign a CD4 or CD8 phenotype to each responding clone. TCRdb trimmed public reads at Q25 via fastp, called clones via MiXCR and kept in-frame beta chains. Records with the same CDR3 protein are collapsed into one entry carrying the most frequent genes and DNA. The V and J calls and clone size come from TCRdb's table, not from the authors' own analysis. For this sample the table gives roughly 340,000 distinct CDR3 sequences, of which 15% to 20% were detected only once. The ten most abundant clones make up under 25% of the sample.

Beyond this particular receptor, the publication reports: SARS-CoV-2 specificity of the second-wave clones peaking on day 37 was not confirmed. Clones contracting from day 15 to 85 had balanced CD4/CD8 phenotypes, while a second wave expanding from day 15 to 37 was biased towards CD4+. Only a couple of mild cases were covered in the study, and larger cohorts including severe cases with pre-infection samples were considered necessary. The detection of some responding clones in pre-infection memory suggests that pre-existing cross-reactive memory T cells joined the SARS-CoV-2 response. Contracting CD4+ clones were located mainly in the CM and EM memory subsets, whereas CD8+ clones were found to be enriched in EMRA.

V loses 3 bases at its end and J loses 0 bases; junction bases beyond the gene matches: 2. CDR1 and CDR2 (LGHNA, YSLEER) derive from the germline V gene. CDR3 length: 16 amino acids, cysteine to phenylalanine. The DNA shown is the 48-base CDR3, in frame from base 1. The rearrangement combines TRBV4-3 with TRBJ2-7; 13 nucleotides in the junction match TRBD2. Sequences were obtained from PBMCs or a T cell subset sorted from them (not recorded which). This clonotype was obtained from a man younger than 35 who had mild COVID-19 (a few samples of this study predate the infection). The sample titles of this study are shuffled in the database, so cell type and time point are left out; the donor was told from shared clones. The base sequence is TGCGCCAGCAGCCAGGGACTAGCGGGGCGCTCCTACGAGCAGTACTTC. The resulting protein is CASSQGLAGRSYEQYF.